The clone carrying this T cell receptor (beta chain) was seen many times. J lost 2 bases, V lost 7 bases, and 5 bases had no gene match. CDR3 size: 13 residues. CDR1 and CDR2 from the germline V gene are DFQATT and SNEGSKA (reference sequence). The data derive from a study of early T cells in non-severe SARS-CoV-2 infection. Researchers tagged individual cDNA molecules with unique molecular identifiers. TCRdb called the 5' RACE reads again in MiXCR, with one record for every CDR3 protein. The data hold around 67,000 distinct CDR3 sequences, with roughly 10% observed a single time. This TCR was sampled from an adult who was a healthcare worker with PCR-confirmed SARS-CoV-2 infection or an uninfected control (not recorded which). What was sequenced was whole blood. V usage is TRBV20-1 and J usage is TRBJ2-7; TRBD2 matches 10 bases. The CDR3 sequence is CSGAGGPPYEQYF. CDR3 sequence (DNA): TGCAGTGGAGCGGGAGGGCCGCCCTACGAGCAGTACTTC.